Following are 16 T cell receptor beta chains from one sample sequenced in a study of blood T cell repertoires in COVID-19 (dated by TCRdb to 2020 to 2021). Library preparation used the immunoSEQ multiplex PCR assay. TCRdb provides this immuneACCESS table in a form limited to in-frame rearrangements. Some clones are lacking; in checked studies, under half of them reflect an unresolved V gene, and why the rest are absent is not known. The sample records 300,000 to 350,000 clones, 88% of which are singletons. 1.6% of the sample goes to the ten largest clones. Sequences were obtained from peripheral blood. These receptors were taken from a woman under 40 with COVID-19, enrolled during active disease.

J is TRBJ1-1 and V is TRBV6-6; 7 nucleotides line up with TRBD1. The ends lost 6 bases at V and 11 bases at J; junction bases unmatched: 21. CDR1 and CDR2 (germline): MNHNY, SVGAGI (reference sequence). CDR3 length: 16 amino acids. Here the CDR3 reads CASSVDREILGGVAFF. CDR3 DNA sequence: TGTGCCAGCAGCGTCGACAGGGAGATACTTGGAGGTGTGGCTTTCTTT.

The chain recombines TRBV7-2 with TRBJ2-1; D possibly corresponds to TRBD2 (5 bases). This CDR3 contains 13 residues. Germline loops: CDR1 SGHTA, CDR2 FQGNSA. V gave up 3 bases and J gave up 12 bases, with 15 bases separating them. CDR3 nucleotide sequence: TGTGCCAGCAGCTTTTGGGGTAGCGTCGGGCAGTTCTTC. Amino acid sequence: CASSFWGSVGQFF.

The chain carries TRBV6-5 and TRBJ1-1; D is perhaps TRBD1 (6 bases). V lost 7 bases, J lost 7 bases, and 13 bases lay in between. The CDR3 contains 12 residues. Germline V gene data show CDR1 as MNHEY and CDR2 as SVGAGI. As DNA, the CDR3 is TGTGCCAGCACCCGGGACACCTTTGAAGCTTTCTTT. It translates to CASTRDTFEAFF.

V gene TRBV28 combines with J gene TRBJ1-2; 8 nucleotides line up with TRBD1. The V gene's germline CDR1 is MDHEN and CDR2 SYDVKM. The CDR3 is made up of 15 amino acids. The junction had 13 bases not matched to a gene; V was cut back by 7 bases and J by 6 bases. The CDR3 is CASNPRDRILDGYTF. CDR3 DNA sequence: TGTGCCAGCAATCCCCGGGACAGGATTTTGGATGGCTACACCTTC.

This clone has a single count. The chain recombines TRBV5-1 with TRBJ2-1; 9 bases map to TRBD1. From germline, CDR1 is SGHRS and CDR2 YFSETQ. There are 15 residues in the CDR3. The V segment lost 0 bases and the J segment 8 bases; nucleotides outside the gene matches: 6. CDR3 nucleotide sequence: TGCGCCAGCAGCTTGGCTGGACAGGGGTTTGATGAGCAGTTCTTC. Translation gives CASSLAGQGFDEQFF.

The rearrangement links TRBV3-1 (or the pseudogene TRBV3-2) to TRBJ2-5; D possibly corresponds to TRBD2 (6 bases). V was clipped by 0 bases and J by 3 bases, with 14 bases between them. Germline V lookup: CDR1 LGHDT, CDR2 YNNKEL (reference sequence). The CDR3 consists of 16 residues. This chain's CDR3 is CASSQDRGTGKETQYF. CDR3 coding DNA: TGTGCCAGCAGCCAAGATCGCGGGACGGGAAAAGAGACCCAGTACTTC.

The chain uses TRBV6-4 and TRBJ2-3, with 9 bases identical to TRBD2. The CDR3 has 15 residues. Germline V gene sequence: CDR1 MRHNA, CDR2 SNTAGT. Trimming at V came to 9 bases and at J to 0 bases, leaving 7 bases not matched to a gene. The DNA of the CDR3 is TGTGCCAGACTCTGGACTAGCGTAAGCACAGATACGCAGTATTTT. Its protein is CARLWTSVSTDTQYF.

J is TRBJ1-1 and V is TRBV10-3; D unclear. Germline CDR1 reads ENHRY; CDR2 reads SYGVKD. Trimming took off 3 bases at V and 4 bases at J, with 6 bases between the two ends. The CDR3 contains 12 residues. The CDR3 DNA reads as TGTGCCATCAGTGAAGCGGGCACTGAAGCTTTCTTT. Translation gives CAISEAGTEAFF.

V gene TRBV15 combines with J gene TRBJ1-2; 7 nucleotides align to TRBD1. Per germline, CDR1 LNHNV and CDR2 YYDKDF (reference sequence). After removal of 0 bases from V and 4 bases from J, the junction contained 17 bases not matched to a gene. This CDR3 comprises 19 residues. The CDR3 DNA sequence: TGTGCCACCAGCAGAGATTACCCACCCAGGGACAGAGACTCCTATGGCTACACCTTC. Translating gives CATSRDYPPRDRDSYGYTF. Variable domain in full (rest from reference TRBV15 and TRBJ1-2): DAMVIQNPRYQVTQFGKPVTLSCSQTLNHNVMYWYQQKSSQAPKLLFHYYDKDFNNEADTPDNFQSRRPNTSFCFLDIRSPGLGDTAMYLCATSRDYPPRDRDSYGYTFGSGTRLTVV.

J is TRBJ1-6 and V is TRBV3-1 (or the pseudogene TRBV3-2); weak D call: TRBD1 (6 bases). V dropped 3 bases and J dropped 7 bases, with 13 bases sitting between them. This CDR3 has 15 amino acids. The germline CDR1 and CDR2 sequences are LGHDT and YNNKEL (reference sequence). As DNA, the CDR3 is TGTGCCAGCAGCCAGGCAGGGGAGGGAAATTCACCCCTCCACTTT. Translation gives CASSQAGEGNSPLHF.

CDR3 nucleotides: TGTGCCAGCAGCTTATTAGACGGGTACTATGGCTACACCTTC. Translation: CASSLLDGYYGYTF. The J gene is TRBJ1-2, the V gene TRBV7-9, with D hard to call. This CDR3 is 14 amino acids long. Germline V gene sequence: CDR1 SEHNR, CDR2 FQNEAQ (reference sequence). The V end was cut by 2 bases, the J end by 3 bases, with 10 bases between.

This rearrangement joins TRBV7-8 to TRBJ2-7, with D unresolved. The CDR3 has 13 residues. V lost 5 bases and J 5 bases, leaving 13 bases between the germline ends. Germline V gene data show CDR1 as SGHVS and CDR2 as FQNEAQ. CDR3 protein: CASSPAPGDEQYV. The CDR3 DNA is TGTGCCAGCAGCCCCGCCCCGGGTGACGAGCAGTACGTC.

The chain employs TRBV28 and TRBJ1-1; D perhaps matches TRBD1 (5 bases). V lost 6 bases and J lost 5, with 13 bases in between. This CDR3 is built from 13 residues. Per germline, CDR1 MDHEN and CDR2 SYDVKM. The CDR3 DNA reads as TGTGCCAGCAGGCCTACAGGACGAACTGAAGCTTTCTTT. This encodes CASRPTGRTEAFF.

This chain joins TRBV10-3 and TRBJ2-3; 8 bases fit TRBD2. V dropped 7 bases and J dropped 0; count of bases not matched to a gene: 3. CDR1 ENHRY and CDR2 SYGVKD come from the germline V gene. This CDR3 contains 14 residues. The CDR3, as DNA: TGTGCCATCACCGGGGGGGAGAGCACAGATACGCAGTATTTT. It encodes CAITGGESTDTQYF.

The chain uses TRBV10-3 and TRBJ1-2; D ambiguous. Germline assignment: CDR1 ENHRY and CDR2 SYGVKD. The V and J ends lost 4 bases and 5 bases respectively, with 8 bases between them. The CDR3 sequence is 12 residues long. The CDR3: CAISGTGYGYTF. CDR3 nucleotide sequence: TGTGCCATCAGTGGTACGGGGTATGGCTACACCTTC.

The chain combines TRBV25-1 with TRBJ1-6; 9 positions agree with TRBD1. With V trimmed by 8 bases and J by 9 bases, 2 bases remained unmatched. Germline lookup yields CDR1 MGHDK and CDR2 SYGVNS. The CDR3 totals 12 residues. The CDR3 nucleotides read TGTGCCAGCCGACAGGGGGGTTCACCCCTCCACTTT. Translating it yields CASRQGGSPLHF.